The 4 T cell receptor beta chains below were found in one sample sequenced in a study of T cell changes during pregnancy in multiple sclerosis. Profiled with immunoSEQ multiplex PCR; TCRdb holds only in-frame clones, not every one. The data hold some 120,000 clones, with approximately 96% observed a single time. The sample here was peripheral blood, taken after pregnancy. Receptors were obtained from a female donor with multiple sclerosis, enrolled in a pregnancy study.

This chain connects TRBV2 to TRBJ2-2; TRBD2 aligns across 8 bases. The CDR3 consists of 14 residues. The germline CDR1 and CDR2 sequences are SNHLY and FYNNEI. After removal of 11 bases from V and 3 bases from J, the junction contained 8 bases not matched to a gene. CDR3 protein: CAARVAGYTGELFF. CDR3 DNA sequence: TGTGCCGCCCGGGTAGCGGGATACACCGGGGAGCTGTTTTTT.

The chain has TRBV5-5 and TRBJ1-2; D gene uncertain. The length of the CDR3 is 13 residues. Trimming left V 0 bases short and J 8 bases short, with 11 bases between. Germline values: CDR1 SGHKS, CDR2 YYEKEE (reference sequence). The CDR3 is CASSLADMSGYTF. The CDR3 coding sequence is TGTGCCAGCAGCTTGGCCGACATGTCGGGCTACACCTTC.

This clone was detected only once. The chain employs TRBV27 and TRBJ2-1, with a tentative D call TRBD2 (6 bases). CDR3 length: 14 residues. Per germline, CDR1 MNHEY and CDR2 SMNVEV (reference sequence). The V gene lost 2 bases and the J gene lost 6 bases, with 11 bases spanning the gap. The DNA for the CDR3 is TGTGCCAGCAGTTTAGGTCTAGCGCCCAATGAGCAGTTCTTC. Protein: CASSLGLAPNEQFF.

The gene calls are TRBV28 and TRBJ2-4; D perhaps matches TRBD1 (6 bases). The CDR3 is 17 amino acids. Looked up from germline, CDR1 is MDHEN and CDR2 is SYDVKM. V lost 5 bases and J lost 1, with 18 bases in between. The CDR3: CASSTLQGSWAKNIQYF. CDR3 nucleotides: TGTGCCAGCAGTACTCTACAGGGCAGTTGGGCCAAAAACATTCAGTACTTC.